Below are 7 T cell receptor beta chains sequenced from a single sample in a study of CD4+ T cells in melanoma. Data came from immunoSEQ multiplex PCR; TCRdb stores just in-frame clones and leaves some out. The sample has some 7,000 clones, 69% seen once. Input material: cells from a culture (not recorded whether cultured in vitro). The receptors shown here come from a human donor with melanoma.

This clone showed up just a few times. The V and J genes are TRBV19 and TRBJ1-1; D not certain. The CDR3 has 15 residues. V lost 6 bases and J lost 2, with 16 bases in between. Germline V gene sequence: CDR1 LNHDA, CDR2 SQIVND (reference sequence). In nucleotides, the CDR3 is TGTGCCAGTAGATTCCCTGAAGGACGTAACACTGAAGCTTTCTTT. Its protein product is CASRFPEGRNTEAFF. The whole variable domain, remainder taken from reference TRBV19 and TRBJ1-1, is DGGITQSPKYLFRKEGQNVTLSCEQNLNHDAMYWYRQDPGQGLRLIYYSQIVNDFQKGDIAEGYSVSREKKESFPLTVTSAQKNPTAFYLCASRFPEGRNTEAFFGQGTRLTVV.

This clone was seen just once. V usage is TRBV2 and J usage is TRBJ2-7; D unclear. There are 13 residues in the CDR3. The V end lost 6 bases, the J end lost 3 bases, and 12 bases lay between the germline ends. Germline lookup yields CDR1 SNHLY and CDR2 FYNNEI. This chain's CDR3 is CASRIAGNYEQYF. The DNA for the CDR3 is TGTGCCAGCAGGATAGCTGGAAACTACGAGCAGTACTTC.

The CDR3, as DNA: TGTGCCAGTAGTTATGATAGGGGCTCCTACGAGCAGTACTTC. Translation: CASSYDRGSYEQYF. The V and J genes are TRBV19 and TRBJ2-7; tentative D call: TRBD1 (5 bases). The CDR3 contains 14 residues. Trimming took off 5 bases at V and 0 bases at J, with 11 bases between the two ends. CDR1 and CDR2 (germline): LNHDA, SQIVND (reference sequence).

This clone was found a few times. The rearrangement joins TRBV5-8 to TRBJ1-1; 10 bases map to TRBD1. J gave up 4 bases and V 3 bases, and 3 bases lay outside the gene matches. The CDR3 totals 14 residues. The V gene's germline CDR1 is SGHTS and CDR2 YDEGEE. CDR3 in amino acids: CASSSGQGVTEAFF. Written as DNA, the CDR3 is TGTGCCAGCAGCTCCGGACAGGGGGTCACTGAAGCTTTCTTT.

The rearrangement joins TRBV10-3 to TRBJ1-3; D is unclear. Trimming shortened V by 10 bases and J by 0 bases, and 13 bases separated the two germline ends. Germline loops: CDR1 ENHRY, CDR2 SYGVKD. This CDR3 region has 14 residues. CDR3 DNA: TGTGCCACCCAGGACGTGAACTCTGGAAACACCATATATTTT. This encodes CATQDVNSGNTIYF.

This chain links TRBV7-9 with TRBJ1-3; D gene ambiguous. The CDR3 has 17 amino acids. Germline loops: CDR1 SEHNR, CDR2 FQNEAQ (reference sequence). Trimming pared 1 base from V and 2 bases from J, leaving 15 bases between. The chain's CDR3 is CASSLGVGSVAGNTIYF. CDR3 nucleotide sequence: TGTGCCAGCAGCTTAGGCGTGGGCTCAGTGGCTGGAAACACCATATATTTT.

V is TRBV19 and J is TRBJ2-2, with D tentatively TRBD1 (5 bases). The CDR3 totals 14 residues. In germline, CDR1 is LNHDA, CDR2 SQIVND (reference sequence). V lost 4 bases and J lost 6, with 12 bases in between. CDR3 region: CASSNQGSPGELFF. In nucleotides, the CDR3 is TGTGCCAGTAGTAACCAGGGTTCCCCCGGGGAGCTGTTTTTT. Drawing the rest from reference TRBV19 and TRBJ2-2, the complete variable domain is DGGITQSPKYLFRKEGQNVTLSCEQNLNHDAMYWYRQDPGQGLRLIYYSQIVNDFQKGDIAEGYSVSREKKESFPLTVTSAQKNPTAFYLCASSNQGSPGELFFGEGSRLTVL.